Presented here are 11 T cell receptor beta chains from one specimen sequenced in a study of blood T cell repertoires in COVID-19. Sequenced by immunoSEQ multiplex PCR; TCRdb stores in-frame clones only, minus some. The data contain about 190,000 clones, approximately 80% of them singletons. Sequencing input: peripheral blood. These receptors were obtained from a man in his sixties with acute or convalescent COVID-19.

The rearrangement joins TRBV12-5 to TRBJ2-7; D not certain. Germline V lookup: CDR1 LGHNT, CDR2 FRNRAP. V lost 4 bases and J 0 bases, leaving 16 bases between the germline ends. This CDR3 has 16 amino acids. The CDR3 loop reads CASGSPFDTYSYEQYF. As DNA, the CDR3 is TGTGCTAGTGGTTCTCCGTTTGACACTTACTCCTACGAGCAGTACTTC.

The rearrangement joins TRBV3-1 (or the pseudogene TRBV3-2) to TRBJ1-4; 7 bases align to TRBD1. The CDR3 length is 11 residues. V gave up 6 bases and J gave up 8 bases; unmatched junction bases: 0. The germline V gene has CDR1 LGHDT and CDR2 YNNKEL (reference sequence). The CDR3 is CASRTGEKLFF. The DNA of the CDR3 is TGTGCCAGCAGGACAGGGGAAAAACTGTTTTTT.

The V and J genes are TRBV7-9 and TRBJ2-3; TRBD2 matches 12 bases. Unmatched junction bases numbered 6, after V lost 4 bases and J lost 1 base. Germline V gives CDR1 SEHNR, CDR2 FQNEAQ (reference sequence). This CDR3 comprises 17 residues. CDR3 in amino acids: CASSSTRTSGGTDTQYF. The CDR3 DNA follows: TGTGCCAGCAGCTCGACCCGGACTAGCGGGGGCACAGATACGCAGTATTTT.

The J gene is TRBJ2-3, the V gene TRBV6-2 or TRBV6-3, with 7 bases matching TRBD1. The CDR3 covers 17 residues. Germline V lookup: CDR1 MNHEY, CDR2 SVGEGT. Trimming cost V 0 bases and J 2 bases; bases outside gene matches: 8. The CDR3 coding sequence is TGTGCCAGCAGTTACTCCAGGGGGTGGCACCTCACAGATACGCAGTATTTT. Translation gives CASSYSRGWHLTDTQYF.

DNA of the CDR3: TGCGCCAGCAGCCAAGCGTACAGTACCCAAGAGACCCAGTACTTC. This gives the protein CASSQAYSTQETQYF. V gene TRBV4-3 combines with J gene TRBJ2-5; no clear D gene. Germline values: CDR1 LGHNA, CDR2 YSLEER. Trimming pared 1 base from V and 1 base from J, leaving 10 bases between. This CDR3 region has 15 residues.

As to this clone: The sample carries other DNA sequences with the same CDR3. The chain carries TRBV28 and TRBJ1-5, with TRBD1 matching 8 bases. The CDR3 contains 13 residues. V was pared by 8 bases and J by 7 bases, with 7 bases of the junction left unmatched. CDR1 is MDHEN, CDR2 SYDVKM, per germline. The CDR3 region has the DNA TGTGCCAGCCGCGACAGGGGCGGCCAGCCCCAGCATTTT. Translating it yields CASRDRGGQPQHF.

V usage is TRBV25-1 and J usage is TRBJ1-4; D may be TRBD1 (6 bases). The germline V gene has CDR1 MGHDK and CDR2 SYGVNS. Deletions cut 2 bases from V and 5 bases from J, with 12 bases between. The CDR3 has 15 residues. CDR3 loop: CASSEPQGGNEKLFF. For the CDR3, the DNA is TGTGCCAGCAGTGAACCACAGGGCGGAAATGAAAAACTGTTTTTT. Full variable domain (outside the CDR3, taken from reference TRBV25-1 and TRBJ1-4): EADIYQTPRYLVIGTGKKITLECSQTMGHDKMYWYQQDPGMELHLIHYSYGVNSTEKGDLSSESTVSRIRTEHFPLTLESARPSHTSQYLCASSEPQGGNEKLFFGSGTQLSVL.

The chain has TRBV10-3 and TRBJ2-2; TRBD2 aligns across 13 bases. The CDR3 is 15 residues long. Germline V gene sequence: CDR1 ENHRY, CDR2 SYGVKD. V was clipped by 8 bases and J by 2 bases; unmatched bases: 2. CDR3 sequence (DNA): TGTGCCATCGGGACTAGCGGGATTAACACCGGGGAGCTGTTTTTT. Amino acid sequence: CAIGTSGINTGELFF.

V is TRBV9 and J is TRBJ1-3, with 9 positions matching TRBD1. Germline trimming cut 2 bases from V and 3 bases from J; bases unmatched to any gene: 6. Germline V CDR1 and CDR2: SGDLS, YYNGEE. This CDR3 is built from 16 residues. Written as DNA, the CDR3 is TGTGCCAGCAGCGTGGGACAGGGCACTCATGGAAACACCATATATTTT. Its translation: CASSVGQGTHGNTIYF.

The rearrangement joins TRBV2 to TRBJ2-5, with D unresolved. CDR3 length equals 14 residues. CDR1 is SNHLY and CDR2 is FYNNEI in the germline V gene. V lost 3 bases and J 3 bases, leaving 11 bases between the germline ends. The CDR3 loop is CASSDRSPEETQYF. CDR3 in DNA: TGTGCCAGCAGTGATCGGTCTCCCGAAGAGACCCAGTACTTC.

The V gene is TRBV7-2, the J gene TRBJ2-1, with 13 positions matching TRBD2. J was trimmed by 7 bases and V by 3 bases; bases with no gene match: 6. The CDR3 totals 16 residues. Germline V gives CDR1 SGHTA, CDR2 FQGNSA. The CDR3 region has the DNA TGTGCCAGCAGCTTCGGGACTAGCGGGACTCGTAATGAGCAGTTCTTC. Translating it yields CASSFGTSGTRNEQFF. Variable domain in full (rest from reference TRBV7-2 and TRBJ2-1): GAGVSQSPSNKVTEKGKDVELRCDPISGHTALYWYRQSLGQGLEFLIYFQGNSAPDKSGLPSDRFSAERTGGSVSTLTIQRTQQEDSAVYLCASSFGTSGTRNEQFFGPGTRLTVL.